This is a list of T cell receptor beta chains from one sample in a study of shared clonotypes between healthy human individuals. The method was immunoSEQ multiplex PCR; TCRdb's version includes in-frame clones alone and lacks a portion of them. The table records roughly 86,000 clones, 68% of them present only once. Sequencing used memory CD8+ T cells sorted from blood. The receptors were gathered from a man aged 25 to 45 in good health. CDR3s include the opening cysteine and the closing phenylalanine or tryptophan. D genes are given only for firm matches. Some rows mark clone size as missing; the rest say once, few, many or name a class of expanded clone.

d_call j_call v_call clone_size cdr3_nt cdr3_aa
TRBD1 TRBJ1-1 TRBV7-3 . TGTGCCAGCAGCCCGCGACAGGGGGCGAACACTGAAGCTTTCTTT CASSPRQGANTEAFF
. TRBJ1-1 TRBV7-8 . TGTGCCAGCAGCCTCCTCGGCAGGGCAGACACTGAAGCTTTCTTT CASSLLGRADTEAFF
TRBD1 TRBJ1-5 TRBV6-1 . TGTGCCAGCAGATATGGGACAGGTGGAAATCAGCCCCAGCATTTT CASRYGTGGNQPQHF
. TRBJ2-6 TRBV7-2 . TGTGCCAGCAGCTTAGAAGTCTCTGGGGCCAACGTCCTGACTTTC CASSLEVSGANVLTF
TRBD2 TRBJ2-1 TRBV5-1 many TGCGCCAGCAGCTTGTCCGGGGGGTACAATGAGCAGTTCTTC CASSLSGGYNEQFF
. TRBJ2-2 TRBV19 . TGTGCCAGTAGTCCAGGACCGAACACCGGGGAGCTGTTTTTT CASSPGPNTGELFF
TRBD1 TRBJ1-1 TRBV23-1 once TGCGCCAGCAGTCACAGGGGGCACACTGAAGCTTTCTTT CASSHRGHTEAFF
TRBD1 TRBJ1-1 TRBV15 . TGTGCCACCAGCGGCAAGAGGGATCAGGGGGTAATCACTGAAGCTTTCTTT CATSGKRDQGVITEAFF
. TRBJ2-2 TRBV29-1 . TGCAGCGTTGAACCAGGGAACACCGGGGAGCTGTTTTTT CSVEPGNTGELFF
TRBD2 TRBJ2-1 TRBV6-6 few TGTGCCAGCAGTTCTAGCGGGAGTAGGTTGGAGCAGTTCTTC CASSSSGSRLEQFF
. TRBJ2-7 TRBV6-4 . TGTGCCAGCAGTGCGGCCCCCACCTACGAGCAGTACTTC CASSAAPTYEQYF
. TRBJ2-5 TRBV6-6 . TGTGCCAGCAGTTATGGAGGTGGGGAGACCCAGTACTTC CASSYGGGETQYF
TRBD1 TRBJ2-5 TRBV25-1 once TGTGCCAGCAAAGGGGGCGCGGTAGAGACCCAGTACTTC CASKGGAVETQYF
. TRBJ2-3 TRBV5-6 once TGTGCCAGCAGCCAAACATCAGCCGGGAAAGGTTTGAGCACAGATACGCAGTATTTT CASSQTSAGKGLSTDTQYF
. TRBJ2-7 TRBV7-9 many TGTGCCAGCAGCCCAAAGGGTGGGCAGATCTACGAGCAGTACTTC CASSPKGGQIYEQYF
. TRBJ2-1 TRBV29-1 . TGCAGCGTTGAAGCCGGGGAGGTGGGCTACAATGAGCAGTTCTTC CSVEAGEVGYNEQFF
TRBD2 TRBJ2-1 TRBV6-5 many TGTGCCAGCAGTCCCTGGACTAGCGACTACAATGAGCAGTTCTTC CASSPWTSDYNEQFF
. TRBJ2-2 TRBV6-5 few TGTGCCACTCAAGCGGAAACGAACACCGGGGAGCTGTTTTTT CATQAETNTGELFF
. TRBJ2-7 TRBV28 . TGTGCCAGCAGCGGACGTAACTACGAGCAGTACTTC CASSGRNYEQYF
TRBD2 TRBJ2-1 TRBV7-3 . TGTGCCAGCAGCTCATTAGCGGGAACATACAATGAGCAGTTCTTC CASSSLAGTYNEQFF
. TRBJ2-1 TRBV7-8 . TGTGCCAGCAGCTTAAACTCGGACAATGAGCAGTTCTTC CASSLNSDNEQFF
TRBD2 TRBJ2-7 TRBV9 . TGTGCCAGCAGCGAGACTAGCGGAGGAAATTACGAGCAGTACTTC CASSETSGGNYEQYF
. TRBJ2-7 TRBV12-2 . TGTGCAAGTCGCTTAGTTATAGCCTTC CASRLVIAF
TRBD2 TRBJ2-7 TRBV25-1 . TGTGCCAGCGGCGGGACTAGCGGCTACGAGCAGTACTTC CASGGTSGYEQYF
. TRBJ1-5 TRBV7-9 few TGTGCCAGCAGTCCCCGAGGGGGGAGCAATCAGCCCCAGCATTTT CASSPRGGSNQPQHF
. TRBJ2-7 TRBV27 . TGTGCCAGCAGTTCACCATACGAGCAGTACTTC CASSSPYEQYF
. TRBJ2-7 TRBV12-5 . TGTGCTAGTGGTTTGGTACAACAGCTGCCCTCCTACGAGCAGTACTTC CASGLVQQLPSYEQYF
TRBD2 TRBJ2-6 TRBV29-1 . TGCAGCGTTGAAGATCGCGGGAGCTCTGGGGCCAACGTCCTGACTTTC CSVEDRGSSGANVLTF
. TRBJ2-3 TRBV28 . TGTGCCAGCAGTCCTCTCAGTCCCAGCACAGATACGCAGTATTTT CASSPLSPSTDTQYF
. TRBJ2-1 TRBV5-3 . TGTGCCAGCAGCCTTCTAGCCTTCAATGAGCAGTTCTTC CASSLLAFNEQFF
. TRBJ2-3 TRBV7-3 . TGTGCCAGCAGCCCGACCCCCCTTCAGGGGACAGATACGCAGTATTTT CASSPTPLQGTDTQYF
. TRBJ2-2 TRBV5-1 . TGCGCCAGCCAGGGAATCGGGGAGCTGTTTTTT CASQGIGELFF
. TRBJ2-7 TRBV28 few TGTGCCAGCAGTTTTCGGCGACAGGTCTACGAGCAGTACTTC CASSFRRQVYEQYF
TRBD2 TRBJ2-7 TRBV25-1 few TGTGCCAGCAGCGGGGTCACTAGCGGGAGGGACGAGCAGTACTTC CASSGVTSGRDEQYF
TRBD2 TRBJ2-1 TRBV7-2 many TGTGCCAGCAGCGCAACGGGACTAGCGGGTGACAATGAGCAGTTCTTC CASSATGLAGDNEQFF
. TRBJ1-3 TRBV30 once TGTGCCTGGAGTGCCCAGGGGAACTCTGGAAACACCATATATTTT CAWSAQGNSGNTIYF
. TRBJ1-3 TRBV7-6 . TGTGCCAGCAGCCCATGGGGGGACACGGATGTTGACACCATATATTTT CASSPWGDTDVDTIYF
TRBD2 TRBJ2-1 TRBV19 few TGTGCCAGTAGTGTGAGGCGGGAGCCTTACAATGAGCAGTTCTTC CASSVRREPYNEQFF
. TRBJ2-7 TRBV6-5 . TGTGCCAGCAGTTACTCCAGCGGCGCAAGCGAGCAGTACTTC CASSYSSGASEQYF
TRBD2 TRBJ2-7 TRBV4-3 few TGCGCCAGCAGCCAAGAGGGTCTAGCGGGGACCTACGAGCAGTACTTC CASSQEGLAGTYEQYF
. TRBJ2-5 TRBV21-1 once TGTGCCAGCAGCAATCACTGGACTAGCAGCCAAGAGACCCAGTACTTC CASSNHWTSSQETQYF
. TRBJ2-7 TRBV28 few TGTGCCAGTGAGGGGGGGCCGATTTCCTACGAGCAGTACTTC CASEGGPISYEQYF
TRBD2 TRBJ2-5 TRBV7-6 . TGTGCCAGCAGCTTAAGGTCTAGCGGCACCCAAGAGACCCAGTACTTC CASSLRSSGTQETQYF
. TRBJ2-7 TRBV5-4 once TGTGCCAGCAGCCCGGTGAGCGCAACCTACGAGCAGTACTTC CASSPVSATYEQYF
. TRBJ1-5 TRBV12-1 . TGTGCCAGCAGCTTTGACAGGTCCAATCAGCCCCAGCATTTT CASSFDRSNQPQHF
TRBD1 TRBJ1-2 TRBV10-3 . TGTGCCATCAGTGCGACAGGGGGCGGGTATGGCTACACCTTC CAISATGGGYGYTF
. TRBJ2-4 TRBV11-2 once TGTGCCAGCAGCTTTAGGGGCGGGGACATTCAGTACTTC CASSFRGGDIQYF